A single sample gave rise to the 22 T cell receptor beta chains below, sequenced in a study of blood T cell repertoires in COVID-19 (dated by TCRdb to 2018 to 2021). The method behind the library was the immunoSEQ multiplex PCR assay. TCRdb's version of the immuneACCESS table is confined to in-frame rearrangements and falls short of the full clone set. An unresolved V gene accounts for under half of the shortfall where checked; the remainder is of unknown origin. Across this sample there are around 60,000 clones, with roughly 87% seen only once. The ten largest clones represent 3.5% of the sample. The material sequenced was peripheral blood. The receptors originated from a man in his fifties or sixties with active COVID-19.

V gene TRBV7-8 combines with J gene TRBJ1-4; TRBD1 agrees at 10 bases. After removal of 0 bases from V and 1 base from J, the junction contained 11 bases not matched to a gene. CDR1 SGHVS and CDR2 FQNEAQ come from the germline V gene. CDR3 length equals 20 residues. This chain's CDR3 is CASSLALVRQGARTNEKLFF. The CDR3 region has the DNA TGTGCCAGCAGCTTAGCACTAGTGAGACAGGGGGCCAGAACTAATGAAAAACTGTTTTTT.

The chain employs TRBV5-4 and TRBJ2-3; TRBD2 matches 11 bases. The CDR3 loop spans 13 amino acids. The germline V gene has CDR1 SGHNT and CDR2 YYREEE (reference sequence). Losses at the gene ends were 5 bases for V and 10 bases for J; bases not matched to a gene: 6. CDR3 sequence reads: CASRPTSGDSQYF. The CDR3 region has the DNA TGTGCCAGCAGACCGACTAGCGGGGATTCGCAGTATTTT.

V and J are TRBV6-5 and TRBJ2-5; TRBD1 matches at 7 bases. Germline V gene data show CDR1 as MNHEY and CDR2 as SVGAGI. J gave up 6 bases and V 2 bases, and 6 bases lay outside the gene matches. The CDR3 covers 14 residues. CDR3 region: CASSYTDREKTQYF. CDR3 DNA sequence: TGTGCCAGCAGTTACACCGACAGGGAAAAGACCCAGTACTTC.

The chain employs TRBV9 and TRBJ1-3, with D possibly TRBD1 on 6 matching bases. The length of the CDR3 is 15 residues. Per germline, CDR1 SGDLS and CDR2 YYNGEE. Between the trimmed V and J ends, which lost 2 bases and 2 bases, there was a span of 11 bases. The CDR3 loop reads CASSVEQGTGNTIYF. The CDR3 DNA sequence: TGTGCCAGCAGCGTCGAACAGGGAACTGGAAACACCATATATTTT.

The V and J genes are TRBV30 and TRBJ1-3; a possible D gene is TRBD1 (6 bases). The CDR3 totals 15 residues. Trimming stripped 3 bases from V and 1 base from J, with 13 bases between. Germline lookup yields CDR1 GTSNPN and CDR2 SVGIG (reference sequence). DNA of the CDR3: TGTGCCTGGAGGAAGGACAGTCATTCTGGAAACACCATATATTTT. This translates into CAWRKDSHSGNTIYF.

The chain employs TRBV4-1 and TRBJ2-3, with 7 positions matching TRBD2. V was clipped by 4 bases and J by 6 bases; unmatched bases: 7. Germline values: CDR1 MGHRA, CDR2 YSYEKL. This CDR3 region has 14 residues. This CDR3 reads CASSRGGPGDTQYF. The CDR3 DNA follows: TGCGCCAGCAGCCGCGGGGGACCCGGGGATACGCAGTATTTT.

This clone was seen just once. The CDR3 protein is CASSLGQGNTGELFF. CDR3 nucleotide sequence: TGCGCCAGCAGCTTGGGACAGGGGAACACCGGGGAGCTGTTTTTT. The chain has TRBV5-1 and TRBJ2-2; 7 positions agree with TRBD1. The CDR3 totals 15 residues. The J segment lost 1 base and the V segment lost 0 bases, leaving 0 bases of the junction unmatched. Looked up from germline, CDR1 is SGHRS and CDR2 is YFSETQ.

The CDR3 protein is CASSRGLNTGELFF. CDR3 coding DNA: TGTGCCAGCAGTAGGGGGTTGAACACCGGGGAGCTGTTTTTT. The chain links TRBV6-6 to TRBJ2-2, with a tentative D call TRBD1 (6 bases). V lost 5 bases, J lost 1 base, and 8 bases lay in between. The germline gives CDR1 MNHNY, CDR2 SVGAGI (reference sequence). The CDR3 extends over 14 amino acids.

The CDR3: CSAVTTTGTEAFF. For the CDR3, the DNA is TGCAGCGCCGTAACGACTACTGGGACTGAAGCTTTCTTT. The chain carries TRBV29-1 and TRBJ1-1, with D unresolved. Germline lookup yields CDR1 SQVTM and CDR2 ANQGSEA. The germline V and J ends were trimmed by 7 bases and 5 bases, with 17 bases remaining between them. The CDR3 length is 13 residues.

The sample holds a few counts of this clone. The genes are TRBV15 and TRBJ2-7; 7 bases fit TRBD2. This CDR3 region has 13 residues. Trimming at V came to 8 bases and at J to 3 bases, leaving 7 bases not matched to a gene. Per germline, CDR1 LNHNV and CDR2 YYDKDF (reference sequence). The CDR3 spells CATGRGRVYEQYF. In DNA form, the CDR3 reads TGTGCCACCGGGAGGGGTCGCGTCTACGAGCAGTACTTC.

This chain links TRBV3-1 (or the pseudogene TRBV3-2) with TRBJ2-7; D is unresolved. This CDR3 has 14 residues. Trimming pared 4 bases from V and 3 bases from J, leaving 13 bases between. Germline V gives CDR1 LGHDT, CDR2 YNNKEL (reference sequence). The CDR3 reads CASSLRVGFYEQYF. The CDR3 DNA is TGTGCCAGCAGCCTGCGTGTGGGCTTCTACGAGCAGTACTTC.

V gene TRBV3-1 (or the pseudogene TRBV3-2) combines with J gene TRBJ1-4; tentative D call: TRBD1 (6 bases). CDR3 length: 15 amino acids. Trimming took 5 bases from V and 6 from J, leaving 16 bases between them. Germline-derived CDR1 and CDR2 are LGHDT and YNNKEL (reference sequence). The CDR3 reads CASSSSGGLYEKLFF. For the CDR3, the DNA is TGTGCCAGCAGCTCCAGCGGGGGGCTTTATGAAAAACTGTTTTTT.

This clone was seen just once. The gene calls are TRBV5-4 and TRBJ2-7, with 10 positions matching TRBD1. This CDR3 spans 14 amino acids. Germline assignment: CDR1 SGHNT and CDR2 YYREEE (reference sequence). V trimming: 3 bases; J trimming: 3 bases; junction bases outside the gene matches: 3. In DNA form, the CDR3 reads TGTGCCAGCAGCTGGCGGACAGGGGGCTACGAGCAGTACTTC. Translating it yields CASSWRTGGYEQYF.

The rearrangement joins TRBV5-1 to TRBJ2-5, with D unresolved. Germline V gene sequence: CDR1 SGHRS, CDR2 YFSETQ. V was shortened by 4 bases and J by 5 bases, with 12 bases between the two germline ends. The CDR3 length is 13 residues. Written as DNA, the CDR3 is TGCGCCAGCAGCCCTATGTCTCGGGAGACCCAGTACTTC. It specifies CASSPMSRETQYF.

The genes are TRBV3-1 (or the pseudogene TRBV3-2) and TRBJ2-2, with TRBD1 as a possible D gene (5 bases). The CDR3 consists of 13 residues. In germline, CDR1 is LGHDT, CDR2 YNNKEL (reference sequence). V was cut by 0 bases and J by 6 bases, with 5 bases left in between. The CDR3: CASSQEGPGELFF. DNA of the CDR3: TGTGCCAGCAGCCAAGAGGGGCCCGGGGAGCTGTTTTTT.

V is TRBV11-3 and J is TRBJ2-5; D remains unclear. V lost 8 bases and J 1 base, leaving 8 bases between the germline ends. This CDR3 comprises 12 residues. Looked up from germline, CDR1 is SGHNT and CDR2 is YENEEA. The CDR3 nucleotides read TGTGCCAGCCCGAGTAGCCAAGAGACCCAGTACTTC. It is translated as CASPSSQETQYF.

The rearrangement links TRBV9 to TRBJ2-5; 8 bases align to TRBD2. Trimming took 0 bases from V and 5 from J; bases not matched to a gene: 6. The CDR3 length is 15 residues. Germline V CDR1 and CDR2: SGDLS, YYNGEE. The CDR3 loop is CASSVGRGGTETQYF. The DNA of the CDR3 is TGTGCCAGCAGCGTAGGTCGGGGGGGCACGGAGACCCAGTACTTC.

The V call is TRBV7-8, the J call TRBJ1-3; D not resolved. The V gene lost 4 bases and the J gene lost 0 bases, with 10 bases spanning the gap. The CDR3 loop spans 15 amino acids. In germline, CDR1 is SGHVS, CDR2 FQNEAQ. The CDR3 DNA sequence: TGTGCCAGCAGCTCCCAGTTAAGCTCTGGAAACACCATATATTTT. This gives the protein CASSSQLSSGNTIYF.

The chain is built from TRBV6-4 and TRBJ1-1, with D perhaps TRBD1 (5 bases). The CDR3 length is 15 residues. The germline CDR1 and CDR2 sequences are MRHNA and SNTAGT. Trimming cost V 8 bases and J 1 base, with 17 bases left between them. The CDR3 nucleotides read TGTGCCAGCCGGTGGGAGGACATTGAGAACACTGAAGCTTTCTTT. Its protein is CASRWEDIENTEAFF.

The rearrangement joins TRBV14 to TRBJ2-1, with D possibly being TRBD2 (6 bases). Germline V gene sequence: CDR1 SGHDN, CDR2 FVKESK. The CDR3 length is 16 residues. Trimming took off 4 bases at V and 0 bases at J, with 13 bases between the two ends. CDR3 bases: TGTGCCAGCAGCCTGGGGACTTCCCTCTCCTACAATGAGCAGTTCTTC. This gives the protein CASSLGTSLSYNEQFF.

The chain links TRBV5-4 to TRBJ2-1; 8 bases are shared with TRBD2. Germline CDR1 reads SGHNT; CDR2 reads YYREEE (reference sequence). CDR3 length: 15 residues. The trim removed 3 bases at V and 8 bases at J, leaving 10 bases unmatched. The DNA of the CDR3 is TGTGCCAGCAGCTCCGCGGGGGGTCCCTGGGATGAGCAGTTCTTC. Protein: CASSSAGGPWDEQFF.

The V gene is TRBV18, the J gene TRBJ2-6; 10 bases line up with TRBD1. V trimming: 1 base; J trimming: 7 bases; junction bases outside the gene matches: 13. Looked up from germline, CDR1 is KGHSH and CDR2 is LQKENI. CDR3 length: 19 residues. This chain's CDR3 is CASSPLYKPGQGSANVLTF. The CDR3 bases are TGTGCCAGCTCACCACTCTATAAACCGGGACAGGGGAGTGCCAACGTCCTGACTTTC.